The text below deals with one TCR beta chain. The CDR3 length is 15 residues. V gave up 3 bases and J gave up 0 bases, with 9 bases separating them. PCR was performed a second time for about 7 to 11 cycles using a sample-barcoded 5' primer and a J-beta primer mix. Every single cDNA molecule received a tag from a template-switch adaptor with 12 random nucleotides. One entry per CDR3 protein, called by TCRdb with MiXCR from the 5' RACE reads. The sample includes approximately 800,000 distinct CDR3 sequences, 25% seen only once; the top ten take under 4%. This entry belongs to a study of blood T cells in healthy people across ages. The data also belong to a second study, concerning T cells of mothers and their children. That study reports: None of the identified T cell clones proved to be persistent microchimeric clones.

This TCR was recovered from a boy younger than 18 in good health. J is TRBJ2-4 and V is TRBV12-3 or TRBV12-4, with D unresolved. The sequenced sample was blood. The CDR3 spells CASSLESVAKNIQYF. The CDR3 nucleotides read TGTGCCAGCAGTTTGGAGAGCGTAGCCAAAAACATTCAGTACTTC.